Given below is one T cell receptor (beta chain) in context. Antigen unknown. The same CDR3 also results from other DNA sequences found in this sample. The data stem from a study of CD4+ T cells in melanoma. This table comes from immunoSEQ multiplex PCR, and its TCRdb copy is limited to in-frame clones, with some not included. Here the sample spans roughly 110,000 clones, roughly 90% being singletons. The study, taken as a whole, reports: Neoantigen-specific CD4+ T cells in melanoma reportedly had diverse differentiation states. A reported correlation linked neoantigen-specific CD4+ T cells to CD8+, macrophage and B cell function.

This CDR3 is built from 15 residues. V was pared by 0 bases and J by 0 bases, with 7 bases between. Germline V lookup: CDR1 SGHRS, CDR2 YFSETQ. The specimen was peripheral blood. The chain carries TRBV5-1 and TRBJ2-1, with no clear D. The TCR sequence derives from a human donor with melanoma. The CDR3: CASSLARGSYNEQFF. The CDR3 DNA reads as TGCGCCAGCAGCTTGGCCAGAGGCTCCTACAATGAGCAGTTCTTC.